The subject of this entry is one TCR beta chain. Its antigen is currently unknown. V was pared by 5 bases and J by 2 bases, with 19 bases between. The CDR3 totals 16 residues. Germline CDR1 SEHNR, CDR2 FQNEAQ (reference sequence). Reverse transcription used about 0.5 to 1 ug RNA and random hexamers. Across 54 Vbeta and 13 Jbeta, immunoSEQ multiplex PCR amplified TCR beta CDR3. TCRdb recomputed calls from the immunoSEQ multiplex PCR reads with MiXCR, one row per CDR3 protein. The sample contains around 170,000 distinct CDR3 sequences, 90% to 97% of which appear only once. This specimen comes from a study of CD8 T cells in Susac syndrome. Study information: Patients with Susac syndrome were therapy-naive, treated with corticosteroids, or treated with intravenous immunoglobulin alone when blood was collected. Whole-study results and caveats: The study recognized that its TCR sequencing and HLA analysis covered a relatively small number of individuals.

High-throughput TCR beta sequencing covered peripheral CD8+ and CD4+ T cells. The sequence came from a human donor with Susac syndrome. Sequencing was done on a sample of CD4+ T cells from PBMCs. The rearrangement uses TRBV7-9 and TRBJ2-7, with D hard to call. CDR3 nucleotides: TGTGCCAGCAGCATTCTGACCCCGCGGCTGGCCTACGAGCAGTACTTC. As protein: CASSILTPRLAYEQYF.